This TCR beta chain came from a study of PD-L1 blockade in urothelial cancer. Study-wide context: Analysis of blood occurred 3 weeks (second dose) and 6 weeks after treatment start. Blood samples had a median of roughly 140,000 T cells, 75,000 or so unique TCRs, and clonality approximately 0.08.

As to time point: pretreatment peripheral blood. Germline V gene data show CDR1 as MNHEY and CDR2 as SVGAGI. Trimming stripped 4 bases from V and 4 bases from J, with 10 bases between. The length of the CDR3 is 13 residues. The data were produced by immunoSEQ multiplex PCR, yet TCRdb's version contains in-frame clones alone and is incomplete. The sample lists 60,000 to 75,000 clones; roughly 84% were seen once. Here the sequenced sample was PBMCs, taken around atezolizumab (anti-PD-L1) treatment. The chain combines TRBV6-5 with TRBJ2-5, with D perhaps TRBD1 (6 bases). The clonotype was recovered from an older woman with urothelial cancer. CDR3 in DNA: TGTGCCAGCAGTTGGGCCAGGGGAGAGACCCAGTACTTC. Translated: CASSWARGETQYF.